This entry is about one T cell receptor (beta chain). The record originates from a study of identifying expanded T cells in peripheral blood. TCRdb keeps only in-frame clones here, not all; method: immunoSEQ multiplex PCR. The sample lists 95,000 to 150,000 clones, roughly 82% occurring once. The sequenced sample was blood. This clonotype was sampled from a person aged 18 to 70 in good health.

This CDR3 is CASRRLAGGDTQYF. The CDR3 nucleotides read TGTGCCAGCAGGCGACTAGCGGGGGGTGATACGCAGTATTTT. The V gene is TRBV7-2, the J gene TRBJ2-3; 13 bases are shared with TRBD2. The ends lost 6 bases at V and 6 bases at J; junction bases unmatched: 3. The V gene's germline CDR1 is SGHTA and CDR2 FQGNSA. The CDR3 has 14 residues.